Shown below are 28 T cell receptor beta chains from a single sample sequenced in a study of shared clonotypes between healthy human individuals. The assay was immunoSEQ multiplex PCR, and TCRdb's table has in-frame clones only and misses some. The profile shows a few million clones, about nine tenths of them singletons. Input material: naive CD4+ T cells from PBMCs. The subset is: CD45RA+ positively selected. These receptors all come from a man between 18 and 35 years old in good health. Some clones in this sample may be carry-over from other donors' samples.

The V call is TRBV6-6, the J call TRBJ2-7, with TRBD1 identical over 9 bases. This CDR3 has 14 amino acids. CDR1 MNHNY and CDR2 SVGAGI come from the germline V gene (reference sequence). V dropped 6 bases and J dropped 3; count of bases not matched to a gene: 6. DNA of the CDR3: TGTGCCAGCAGCCCCGGACAGGGGAACTACGAGCAGTACTTC. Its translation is CASSPGQGNYEQYF.

The CDR3 sequence is CASSLGQAGRTEAFF. CDR3 DNA sequence: TGTGCCAGCAGTCTTGGACAGGCGGGGCGGACTGAAGCTTTCTTT. V and J are TRBV6-1 and TRBJ1-1; TRBD1 agrees at 7 bases. J gave up 5 bases and V 5 bases, and 11 bases lay outside the gene matches. This CDR3 spans 15 amino acids. Germline CDR1 reads MNHNS; CDR2 reads SASEGT.

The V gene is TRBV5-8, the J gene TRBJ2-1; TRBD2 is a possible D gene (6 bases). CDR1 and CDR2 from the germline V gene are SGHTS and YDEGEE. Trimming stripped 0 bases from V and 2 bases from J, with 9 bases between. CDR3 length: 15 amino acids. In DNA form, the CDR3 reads TGTGCCAGCAGCTTGGGGGGGGAAACCTACAATGAGCAGTTCTTC. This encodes CASSLGGETYNEQFF.

The CDR3 is CASSLSLTVGEKLFF. The CDR3 DNA is TGTGCCAGCAGCCTCTCCCTGACGGTCGGTGAAAAACTGTTTTTT. The rearrangement joins TRBV9 to TRBJ1-4; D is unresolved. The CDR3 extends over 15 amino acids. The germline gives CDR1 SGDLS, CDR2 YYNGEE. V was cut by 4 bases and J by 7 bases, with 17 bases left in between.

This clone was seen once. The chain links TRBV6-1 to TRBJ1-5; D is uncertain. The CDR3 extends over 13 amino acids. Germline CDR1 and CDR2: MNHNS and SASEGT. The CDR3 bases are TGTGCGAGCGGCCGGGATAGCAATCAGCCCCAGCATTTT. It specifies CASGRDSNQPQHF.

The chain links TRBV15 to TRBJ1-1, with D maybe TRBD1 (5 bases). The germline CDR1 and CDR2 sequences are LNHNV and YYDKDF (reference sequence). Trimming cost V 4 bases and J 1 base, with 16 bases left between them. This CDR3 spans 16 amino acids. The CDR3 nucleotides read TGTGCCACCAGCAAAGGTCAGGGAGGCCGGAACACTGAAGCTTTCTTT. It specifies CATSKGQGGRNTEAFF.

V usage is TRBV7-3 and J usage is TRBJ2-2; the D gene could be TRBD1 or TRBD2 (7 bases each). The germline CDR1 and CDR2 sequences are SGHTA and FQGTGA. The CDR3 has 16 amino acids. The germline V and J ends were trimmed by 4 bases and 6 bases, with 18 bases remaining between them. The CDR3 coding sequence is TGTGCCAGCAGCTCACAGGGGCAGGGGAGGGCCGGGGAGCTGTTTTTT. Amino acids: CASSSQGQGRAGELFF.

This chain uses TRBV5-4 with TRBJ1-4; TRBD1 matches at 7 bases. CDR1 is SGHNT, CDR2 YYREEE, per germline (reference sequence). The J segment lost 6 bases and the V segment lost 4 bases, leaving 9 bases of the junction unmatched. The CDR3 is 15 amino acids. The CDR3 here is CASSLEGQTYEKLFF. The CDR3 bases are TGTGCCAGCAGCCTGGAGGGACAGACCTATGAAAAACTGTTTTTT.

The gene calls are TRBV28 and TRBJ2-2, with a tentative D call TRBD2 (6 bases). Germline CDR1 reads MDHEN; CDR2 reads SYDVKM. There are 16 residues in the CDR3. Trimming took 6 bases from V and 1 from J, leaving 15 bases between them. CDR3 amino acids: CASSPTLSGNTGELFF. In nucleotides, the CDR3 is TGTGCCAGCAGCCCAACACTTAGCGGGAACACCGGGGAGCTGTTTTTT.

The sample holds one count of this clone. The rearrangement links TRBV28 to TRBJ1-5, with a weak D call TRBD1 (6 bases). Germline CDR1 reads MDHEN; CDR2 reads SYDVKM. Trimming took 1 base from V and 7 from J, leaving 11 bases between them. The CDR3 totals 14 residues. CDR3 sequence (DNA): TGTGCCAGCAGTTTATTGGGGGGCTACCAGCCCCAGCATTTT. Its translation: CASSLLGGYQPQHF.

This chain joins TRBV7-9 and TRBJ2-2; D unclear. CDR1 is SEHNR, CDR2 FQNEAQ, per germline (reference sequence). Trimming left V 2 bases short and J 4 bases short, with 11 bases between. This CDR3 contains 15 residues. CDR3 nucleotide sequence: TGTGCCAGCAGCTTAACGGTGATGGGCACCGGGGAGCTGTTTTTT. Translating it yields CASSLTVMGTGELFF.

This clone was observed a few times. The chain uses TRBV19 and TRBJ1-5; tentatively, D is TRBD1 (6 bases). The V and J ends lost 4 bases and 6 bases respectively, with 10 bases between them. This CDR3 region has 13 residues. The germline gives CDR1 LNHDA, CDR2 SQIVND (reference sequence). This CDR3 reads CASSNTGTQPQHF. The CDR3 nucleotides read TGTGCCAGTAGTAACACAGGGACTCAGCCCCAGCATTTT.

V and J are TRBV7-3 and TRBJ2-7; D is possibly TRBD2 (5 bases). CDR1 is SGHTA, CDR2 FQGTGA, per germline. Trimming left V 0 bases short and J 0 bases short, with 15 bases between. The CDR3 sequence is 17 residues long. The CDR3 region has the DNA TGTGCCAGCAGCTTAACCGGGATTATCCAGAGCTCCTACGAGCAGTACTTC. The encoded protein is CASSLTGIIQSSYEQYF.

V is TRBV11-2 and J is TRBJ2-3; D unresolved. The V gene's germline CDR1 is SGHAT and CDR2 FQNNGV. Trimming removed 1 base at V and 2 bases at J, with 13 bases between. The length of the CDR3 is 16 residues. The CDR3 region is CASSLVFQSPTDTQYF. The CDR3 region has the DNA TGTGCCAGCAGCTTAGTTTTCCAGTCCCCCACAGATACGCAGTATTTT.

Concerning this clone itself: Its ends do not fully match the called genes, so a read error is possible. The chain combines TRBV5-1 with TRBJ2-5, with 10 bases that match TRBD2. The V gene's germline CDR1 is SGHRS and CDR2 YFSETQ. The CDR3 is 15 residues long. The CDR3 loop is CASSLVPETSGTSHF. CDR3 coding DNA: TGCGCCAGCAGCTTGGTCCCCGAAACTAGCGGGACCTCTCACTTC.

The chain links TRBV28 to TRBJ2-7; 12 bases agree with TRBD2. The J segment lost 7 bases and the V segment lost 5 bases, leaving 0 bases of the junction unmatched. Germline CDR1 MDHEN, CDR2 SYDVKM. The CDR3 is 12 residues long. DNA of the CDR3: TGTGCCAGCAGTGGACTAGCGGGGGAGCAGTACTTC. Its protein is CASSGLAGEQYF.

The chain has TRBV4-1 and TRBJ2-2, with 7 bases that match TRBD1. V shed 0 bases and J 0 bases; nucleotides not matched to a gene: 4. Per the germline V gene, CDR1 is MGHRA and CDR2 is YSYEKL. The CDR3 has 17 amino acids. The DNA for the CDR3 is TGCGCCAGCAGCCAAGATGTAGGACAGGCGAACACCGGGGAGCTGTTTTTT. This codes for CASSQDVGQANTGELFF.

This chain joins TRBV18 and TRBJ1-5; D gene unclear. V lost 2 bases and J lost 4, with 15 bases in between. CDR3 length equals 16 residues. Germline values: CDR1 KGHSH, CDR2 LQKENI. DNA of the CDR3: TGTGCCAGCTCACCAGGACGATATAATTTAAATCAGCCCCAGCATTTT. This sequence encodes CASSPGRYNLNQPQHF.

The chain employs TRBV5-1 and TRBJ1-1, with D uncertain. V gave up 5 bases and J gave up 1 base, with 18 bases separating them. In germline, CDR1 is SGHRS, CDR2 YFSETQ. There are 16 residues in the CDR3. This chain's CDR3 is CASSFSPQEPNTEAFF. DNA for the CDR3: TGCGCCAGCAGTTTTTCCCCTCAGGAGCCGAACACTGAAGCTTTCTTT.

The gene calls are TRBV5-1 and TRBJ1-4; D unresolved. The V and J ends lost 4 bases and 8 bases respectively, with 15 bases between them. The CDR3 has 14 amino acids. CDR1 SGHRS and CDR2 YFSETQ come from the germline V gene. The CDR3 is CASSLGLSREKLFF. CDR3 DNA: TGCGCCAGCAGCCTTGGCCTTTCACGGGAAAAACTGTTTTTT.

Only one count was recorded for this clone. CDR3 in DNA: TGTGCCACAGCCGGGGCAGGGGCCTCCTACGAGCAGTACTTC. Translated: CATAGAGASYEQYF. This chain uses TRBV28 with TRBJ2-7; perhaps TRBD1 as D (6 bases). CDR3 size: 14 residues. From germline, CDR1 is MDHEN and CDR2 SYDVKM. V dropped 10 bases and J dropped 0 bases, with 16 bases sitting between them.

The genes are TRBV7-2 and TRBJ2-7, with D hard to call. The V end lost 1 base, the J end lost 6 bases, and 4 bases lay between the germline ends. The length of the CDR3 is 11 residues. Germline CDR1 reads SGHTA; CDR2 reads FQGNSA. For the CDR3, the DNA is TGTGCCAGCAGCTTAGTGTCCGAGCAGTACTTC. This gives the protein CASSLVSEQYF.

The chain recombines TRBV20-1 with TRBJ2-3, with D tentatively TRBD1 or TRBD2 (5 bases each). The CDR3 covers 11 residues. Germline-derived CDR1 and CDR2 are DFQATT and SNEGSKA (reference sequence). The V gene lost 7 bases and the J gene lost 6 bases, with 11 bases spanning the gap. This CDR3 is CSVLAGDTQYF. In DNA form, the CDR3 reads TGCAGTGTTCTAGCAGGGGATACGCAGTATTTT.

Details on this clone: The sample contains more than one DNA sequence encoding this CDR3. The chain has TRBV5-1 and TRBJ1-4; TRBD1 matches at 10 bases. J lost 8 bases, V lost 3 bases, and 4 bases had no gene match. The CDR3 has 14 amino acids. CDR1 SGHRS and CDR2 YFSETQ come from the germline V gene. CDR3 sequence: CASSSGQGGEKLFF. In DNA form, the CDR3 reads TGCGCCAGCAGCTCCGGACAGGGGGGCGAAAAACTGTTTTTT.

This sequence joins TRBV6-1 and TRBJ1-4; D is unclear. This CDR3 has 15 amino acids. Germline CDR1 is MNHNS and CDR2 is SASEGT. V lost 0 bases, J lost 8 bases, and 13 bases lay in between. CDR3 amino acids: CASSEAPPYKEKLFF. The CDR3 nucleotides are TGTGCCAGCAGTGAAGCCCCCCCGTATAAAGAAAAACTGTTTTTT.

The CDR3 bases are TGTGCCAGCAGTTACCTGGACCGGGCAGGGTATGGCTACACCTTC. Translating gives CASSYLDRAGYGYTF. The chain recombines TRBV6-5 with TRBJ1-2; D is possibly TRBD1 (5 bases). Between the trimmed V and J ends, which lost 2 bases and 5 bases, there was a span of 15 bases. CDR1 and CDR2 from the germline V gene are MNHEY and SVGAGI. This CDR3 comprises 15 residues.

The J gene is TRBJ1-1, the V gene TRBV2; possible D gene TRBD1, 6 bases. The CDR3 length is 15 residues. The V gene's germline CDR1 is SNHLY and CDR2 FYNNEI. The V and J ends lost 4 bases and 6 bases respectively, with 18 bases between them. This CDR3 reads CASSVLRDQGSEAFF. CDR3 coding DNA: TGTGCCAGCAGTGTCCTAAGGGACCAGGGGTCTGAAGCTTTCTTT.

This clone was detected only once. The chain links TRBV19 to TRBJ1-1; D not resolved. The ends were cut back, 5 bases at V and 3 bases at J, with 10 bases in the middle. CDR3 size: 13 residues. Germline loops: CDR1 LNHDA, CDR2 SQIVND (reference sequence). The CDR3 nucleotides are TGTGCCAGTAGTCCGTTCGAGTACACTGAAGCTTTCTTT. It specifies CASSPFEYTEAFF. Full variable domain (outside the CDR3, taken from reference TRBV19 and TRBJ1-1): DGGITQSPKYLFRKEGQNVTLSCEQNLNHDAMYWYRQDPGQGLRLIYYSQIVNDFQKGDIAEGYSVSREKKESFPLTVTSAQKNPTAFYLCASSPFEYTEAFFGQGTRLTVV.